A selection of T cell receptor beta chains follows, all from one sample in a study of OX40 agonist ivuxolimab in advanced cancers. Generated by immunoSEQ multiplex PCR, the TCRdb table keeps only in-frame clones and is missing some. Among some 73,000 clones, approximately 90% were seen once, and the ten largest hold about 10%. Sequencing used CD4+ or CD8+ T cells sorted from blood, obtained in a trial of the OX40 agonist ivuxolimab. Source of these receptors: an adult with an advanced solid tumor such as melanoma, head and neck, liver or kidney cancer. CDR3s include the opening cysteine and the closing phenylalanine or tryptophan. A D gene is named only where the DNA matches it firmly.

TRBJ2-7	TRBD1	TRBV2	CASGGTGGRYEQYF
TRBJ2-6	-	TRBV27	CASSPGANVLTF
TRBJ2-7	TRBD2	TRBV27	CASSSGGGPYEQYF
TRBJ2-1	TRBD2	TRBV28	CASSFGRTSGMFYNEQFF
TRBJ2-5	-	TRBV28	CASSFSPEYQETQYF
TRBJ2-2	-	TRBV28	CASSPYGVGTGELFF
TRBJ1-2	TRBD1	TRBV10-3	CATIGQGVTGYTF
TRBJ2-7	TRBD1	TRBV9	CASSVEGQGVDEQYF
TRBJ2-7	-	TRBV6-5	CASSPSSTYEQYF
TRBJ2-1	-	TRBV7-9	CASSFDGNEQFF
TRBJ2-3	-	TRBV28	CASSYRAAGDTQYF
TRBJ2-7	-	TRBV13	CASSLGGLSYEQYF
TRBJ2-7	-	TRBV6-5	CASSYPGTEGVHEQYF
TRBJ2-7	TRBD2	TRBV6-6	CASRARTSGSHEQYF
TRBJ1-2	TRBD1	TRBV29-1	CSVAGQIPNYGYTF
TRBJ1-5	TRBD1	TRBV27	CASSPGTAINQPQHF
TRBJ2-4	TRBD2	TRBV10-2	CASRGLAGGGEKAKNIQYF
TRBJ2-5	-	TRBV18	CASSPTGSIQETQYF
TRBJ1-5	-	TRBV5-4	CASSPGGGQPQHF
TRBJ2-3	TRBD1	TRBV5-6	CASSSPEGQAYDTQYF
TRBJ2-1	-	TRBV6-5	CASINRLGNEQFF
TRBJ2-1	TRBD1	TRBV7-2	CASSLEEGAYNEQFF
TRBJ1-4	-	TRBV30	CAWSFVPTNEKLFF
TRBJ2-7	-	TRBV2	CASTEGLGYYEQYF
TRBJ2-6	TRBD1	TRBV9	CASSSRGGQGIGGANVLTF
TRBJ2-1	TRBD2	TRBV6-1	CASSERLAVYNEQFF
TRBJ2-6	-	TRBV7-2	CASSLKVSGANVLTF
TRBJ1-2	-	TRBV5-1	CASSSGAYSYF
TRBJ2-2	TRBD2	TRBV28	CASSFPAGSPGELFF
TRBJ1-2	-	TRBV7-3	CASSLTGGDGYTF
TRBJ1-5	-	TRBV28	CASSFRGNNQPQHF
TRBJ1-1	-	TRBV7-9	CASSKSSDTMNTEAFF
TRBJ1-5	-	TRBV19	CASSIPGDQPQHF